These T cell receptor beta chains were read from a single sample in a study of identical twins. A single record per CDR3 protein comes from TCRdb applying MiXCR to the 5' RACE reads. Found here are 400,000 to 550,000 distinct CDR3 sequences, approximately 22% of them singletons; the top ten hold roughly 0.9%. These sequences were also reported in another study, on T cells expressing NK-cell markers.

Sequencing was performed on CD4+ T cells sorted from blood. These receptors originate from a woman aged 18-29 years in good health. CDR3s include the opening cysteine and the closing phenylalanine or tryptophan. Each record gives: CDR3 protein, CDR3 DNA, J gene, V gene, D gene, clone size. The D gene is left open where the match is weak. For some rows the clone size is stated as once, few or many, or as a class when expanded; others skip it.

cdr3_aa: CASSSQVSTGNLAKNIQYF
cdr3_nt: TGTGCCAGCAGCTCTCAGGTCTCGACAGGGAACCTAGCCAAAAACATTCAGTACTTC
j_call: TRBJ2-4
v_call: TRBV5-6
d_call: TRBD1
clone_size: NA

cdr3_aa: CANYDPGQYSTDTQYF
cdr3_nt: TGCGCCAACTACGACCCGGGACAGTACAGCACAGATACGCAGTATTTT
j_call: TRBJ2-3
v_call: TRBV4-3
d_call: TRBD1
clone_size: many

cdr3_aa: CASSYSWPNPTSTDTQYF
cdr3_nt: TGTGCCAGCAGTTACTCGTGGCCCAACCCGACCAGCACAGATACGCAGTATTTT
j_call: TRBJ2-3
v_call: TRBV6-5
d_call: NA
clone_size: few

cdr3_aa: CASSHAQRRGNTGELFF
cdr3_nt: TGTGCCAGCAGTCATGCCCAGCGACGCGGGAACACCGGGGAGCTGTTTTTT
j_call: TRBJ2-2
v_call: TRBV12-3/TRBV12-4
d_call: NA
clone_size: NA

cdr3_aa: CASSFPTSVGTQYF
cdr3_nt: TGTGCCAGCAGCTTCCCAACCAGTGTCGGGACCCAGTACTTC
j_call: TRBJ2-5
v_call: TRBV11-2
d_call: NA
clone_size: many

cdr3_aa: CASSLVGRGGNSPLHF
cdr3_nt: TGTGCCAGCAGCTTAGTCGGCAGGGGCGGAAATTCACCCCTCCACTTT
j_call: TRBJ1-6
v_call: TRBV7-2
d_call: NA
clone_size: few

cdr3_aa: CATSRGQRGPQHF
cdr3_nt: TGTGCCACCAGCAGAGGACAGCGGGGTCCCCAGCATTTT
j_call: TRBJ1-5
v_call: TRBV15
d_call: NA
clone_size: few

cdr3_aa: CSAILAGAGDTQYF
cdr3_nt: TGCAGCGCCATACTAGCGGGGGCAGGGGATACGCAGTATTTT
j_call: TRBJ2-3
v_call: TRBV29-1
d_call: TRBD2
clone_size: few

cdr3_aa: CASSPPNLNEQFF
cdr3_nt: TGTGCCAGCTCACCACCGAACTTAAATGAGCAGTTCTTC
j_call: TRBJ2-1
v_call: TRBV18
d_call: NA
clone_size: few

cdr3_aa: CASSLGVGGGTDTQYF
cdr3_nt: TGCGCCAGCAGCTTGGGTGTTGGCGGAGGCACAGATACGCAGTATTTT
j_call: TRBJ2-3
v_call: TRBV5-1
d_call: NA
clone_size: NA

cdr3_aa: CASSLTSVRPREQYF
cdr3_nt: TGCGCCAGCAGCTTAACTAGCGTACGACCGCGTGAGCAGTACTTC
j_call: TRBJ2-7
v_call: TRBV5-1
d_call: TRBD2
clone_size: few

cdr3_aa: CASSWGVTSTGNEQFF
cdr3_nt: TGCGCCAGCAGCTGGGGAGTGACTAGCACTGGGAATGAGCAGTTCTTC
j_call: TRBJ2-1
v_call: TRBV5-1
d_call: TRBD2
clone_size: few

cdr3_aa: CASSLVAGASYNEQFF
cdr3_nt: TGCGCCAGCAGCTTGGTGGCGGGGGCATCCTACAATGAGCAGTTCTTC
j_call: TRBJ2-1
v_call: TRBV5-1
d_call: NA
clone_size: NA

cdr3_aa: CASSTNFQPQHF
cdr3_nt: TGTGCCAGCAGTACCAATTTTCAGCCCCAGCATTTT
j_call: TRBJ1-5
v_call: TRBV2
d_call: NA
clone_size: NA

cdr3_aa: CASMMQGSVEAFF
cdr3_nt: TGCGCCAGCATGATGCAGGGATCCGTTGAAGCTTTCTTT
j_call: TRBJ1-1
v_call: TRBV5-1
d_call: NA
clone_size: NA

cdr3_aa: CASSYRADLRYNEQFF
cdr3_nt: TGTGCCAGCAGTTACAGAGCGGACCTCCGCTACAATGAGCAGTTCTTC
j_call: TRBJ2-1
v_call: TRBV6-5
d_call: NA
clone_size: NA

cdr3_aa: CASSYEGGRAFF
cdr3_nt: TGTGCCAGCAGTTACGAAGGGGGCAGAGCTTTCTTT
j_call: TRBJ1-1
v_call: TRBV6-5
d_call: TRBD1
clone_size: few

cdr3_aa: CSGSAGDYEQFF
cdr3_nt: TGCAGCGGATCAGCGGGAGATTATGAGCAGTTCTTC
j_call: TRBJ2-1
v_call: TRBV29-1
d_call: TRBD2
clone_size: NA

cdr3_aa: CASSSDPRSYEQYF
cdr3_nt: TGTGCCAGCAGTTCGGACCCTCGATCCTACGAGCAGTACTTC
j_call: TRBJ2-7
v_call: TRBV12-3/TRBV12-4
d_call: NA
clone_size: few

cdr3_aa: CSASETQGLQPQHF
cdr3_nt: TGCAGTGCTAGTGAAACACAGGGGCTTCAGCCCCAGCATTTT
j_call: TRBJ1-5
v_call: TRBV20-1
d_call: TRBD1
clone_size: NA

cdr3_aa: CSATGTSGGLYNEQFF
cdr3_nt: TGCAGTGCGACCGGGACTAGCGGGGGCCTATACAATGAGCAGTTCTTC
j_call: TRBJ2-1
v_call: TRBV20-1
d_call: TRBD2
clone_size: NA

cdr3_aa: CSASKQGAKNIQYF
cdr3_nt: TGCAGTGCTAGTAAGCAGGGCGCCAAAAACATTCAGTACTTC
j_call: TRBJ2-4
v_call: TRBV20-1
d_call: NA
clone_size: once

cdr3_aa: CASSLDARGPIYEQYF
cdr3_nt: TGCGCCAGCAGCTTGGATGCGCGGGGCCCTATCTACGAGCAGTACTTC
j_call: TRBJ2-7
v_call: TRBV5-1
d_call: NA
clone_size: NA

cdr3_aa: CASSVGTLQETQYF
cdr3_nt: TGTGCCAGCAGCGTAGGAACCCTCCAAGAGACCCAGTACTTC
j_call: TRBJ2-5
v_call: TRBV9
d_call: NA
clone_size: few

cdr3_aa: CSHQAGGGEQFF
cdr3_nt: TGCAGTCATCAAGCGGGGGGAGGCGAGCAGTTCTTC
j_call: TRBJ2-1
v_call: TRBV20-1
d_call: TRBD2
clone_size: few

cdr3_aa: CASSYSQTGYEQYF
cdr3_nt: TGTGCCAGCAGTTACTCTCAGACAGGGTACGAGCAGTACTTC
j_call: TRBJ2-7
v_call: TRBV6-5
d_call: TRBD1
clone_size: NA

cdr3_aa: CASSLLSAGELFF
cdr3_nt: TGTGCCAGCAGCTTGCTTTCGGCCGGGGAGCTGTTTTTT
j_call: TRBJ2-2
v_call: TRBV7-9
d_call: NA
clone_size: NA

cdr3_aa: CSGLTGSNEQFF
cdr3_nt: TGCAGCGGCCTGACAGGGTCCAATGAGCAGTTCTTC
j_call: TRBJ2-1
v_call: TRBV29-1
d_call: TRBD1
clone_size: many

cdr3_aa: CASSFEGGSPLHF
cdr3_nt: TGTGCCAGCAGTTTCGAGGGGGGTTCACCCCTCCACTTT
j_call: TRBJ1-6
v_call: TRBV12-3/TRBV12-4
d_call: NA
clone_size: NA

cdr3_aa: CASSRDGYNEQFF
cdr3_nt: TGTGCCAGCAGCCGGGACGGGTACAATGAGCAGTTCTTC
j_call: TRBJ2-1
v_call: TRBV6-4
d_call: NA
clone_size: many

cdr3_aa: CASSFLGQYEQYF
cdr3_nt: TGTGCCAGCAGTTTCCTCGGACAGTACGAGCAGTACTTC
j_call: TRBJ2-7
v_call: TRBV28
d_call: NA
clone_size: NA

cdr3_aa: CASSQETGKQYF
cdr3_nt: TGTGCCAGCAGCCAAGAGACAGGGAAGCAGTACTTC
j_call: TRBJ2-7
v_call: TRBV14
d_call: TRBD1
clone_size: few